This record looks at one TCR beta chain sequence and its context. It lacks a known antigen. At one end the junction does not follow the germline gene, possibly because of a read error. The method was RT-PCR. The data were produced on an Illumina HiSeq 2500. TCRdb passed the public sequencing reads through fastp at Q25 and MiXCR, retaining productive beta sequences. Entries are consolidated by CDR3 protein sequence, retaining the most common genes and DNA. The sample contains just under 250,000 distinct CDR3 sequences, less than 15% of them found a single time. The ten largest clones add up to under 10% of the sample. The data belong to a study of response to subunit inactivated influenza vaccine (dated by TCRdb to the late 2010s). Broadly, across the study: Deep quantitative profiling of the T cell receptor repertoire was used in the study to follow responses to a trivalent subunit inactivated influenza vaccine. Beyond this particular receptor, the publication reports: According to the authors, only a limited number of new T cells may be recruited by each seasonal influenza vaccination.

Counted from cysteine to phenylalanine, this CDR3 has 12 amino acids. The retained sequence is limited to the CDR3, 36 bases, with the frame set at the first base. CDR1 and CDR2 (LGHNA, YNFKEQ) derive from the germline V gene. This specimen was non-naive T cells sorted from PBMCs, taken about 14 days before vaccination. The sample's cell subset or site label is to be understood as: memory T cell fraction. The receptor's source is a man over 45 who received an inactivated influenza vaccine. Donor details come from another sample of the same person, matched by shared clones. The chain couples TRBV4-2 to TRBJ2-7; 8 middle bases align to TRBD2. The bases are TGTGCCAGCAGCCAAGATCCTGGGACTAGTTTCTTC. Translated, this is CASSQDPGTSFF.